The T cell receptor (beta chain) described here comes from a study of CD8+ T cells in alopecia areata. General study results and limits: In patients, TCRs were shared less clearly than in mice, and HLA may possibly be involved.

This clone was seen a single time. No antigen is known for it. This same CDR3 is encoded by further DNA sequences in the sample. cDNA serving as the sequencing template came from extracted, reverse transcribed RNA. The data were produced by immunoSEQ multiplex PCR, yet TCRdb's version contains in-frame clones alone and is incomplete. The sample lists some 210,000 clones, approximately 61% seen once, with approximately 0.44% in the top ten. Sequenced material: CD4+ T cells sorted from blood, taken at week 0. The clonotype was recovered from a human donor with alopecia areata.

The CDR3 DNA reads TGTGCCTGGAGTGTACAGGGGTCTGGAAACACCATATATTTT. This gives the protein CAWSVQGSGNTIYF. V gene TRBV30 combines with J gene TRBJ1-3; 7 bases are a match to TRBD1. V dropped 0 bases and J dropped 1; count of bases not matched to a gene: 0. Per germline, CDR1 GTSNPN and CDR2 SVGIG (reference sequence). This CDR3 has 14 amino acids.